This T cell receptor beta chain emerged from a study of cytomegalovirus exposure and HLA in healthy donors. V shed 5 bases and J shed 3 bases, with 13 bases lying between them. Germline assignment: CDR1 MNHEY and CDR2 SMNVEV (reference sequence). This CDR3 is built from 14 residues. PCR primers comprised 60 Vbeta and 13 Jbeta primers. Libraries were prepared by immunoSEQ multiplex PCR; TCRdb keeps only in-frame clonotypes and omits some of them. The data show approximately 150,000 clones, 76% seen once. On this clone itself: No antigen is known for it.

Study conclusions and caveats: An analysis that was carried out later associated some 17,000 TCR beta sequences with HLA alleles at 0.05 false discovery rate. Presence/absence analysis assumed near-uniform sequencing depth across donors. The later analysis indicated that the majority of CMV-associated TCR beta chains appeared HLA-restricted.

The receptor was isolated from a male donor in good health and CMV-seronegative. The specimen was PBMCs. The chain couples TRBV27 to TRBJ1-1, with D possibly matching TRBD1 (5 bases). The CDR3 coding sequence is TGTGCCAGCAGTCCCCAGCCGGGGGACACTGAAGCTTTCTTT. It specifies CASSPQPGDTEAFF.